This is a list of T cell receptor beta chains from one sample in a study of cytomegalovirus exposure and HLA in healthy donors. Data came from immunoSEQ multiplex PCR; TCRdb stores just in-frame clones and leaves some out. The sample contains 200,000 to 250,000 clones, around 64% of which appear only once. The sequencing input was PBMCs. The receptors derive from a man in his forties in good health and CMV-seropositive. CDR3s include the opening cysteine and the closing phenylalanine or tryptophan. Each record gives: V gene, J gene, D gene, CDR3 length, clone size, CDR3 DNA, CDR3 protein. D genes are given only for firm matches. Not every row has a clone size; where given, it reads once, few, many or a size class.

>TRBV6-1|TRBJ1-4|NA|14|NA
TGTGCCAGCACCTTCCAGGGCGGGGGCGAAAAACTGTTTTTT
CASTFQGGGEKLFF
>TRBV6-5|TRBJ1-4|NA|14|NA
TGTGCCAGCAGCCGGGGACAACGGGATGAAAAACTGTTTTTT
CASSRGQRDEKLFF
>TRBV5-6|TRBJ2-3|TRBD2|17|NA
TGTGCCAGCAGCTTGAGGGTTGGCGGGGGGCCCCCAGATACGCAGTATTTT
CASSLRVGGGPPDTQYF
>TRBV5-1|TRBJ1-1|TRBD1|15|NA
TGCGCCAGCAGCCGCATTACAGGGGGGAACACTGAAGCTTTCTTT
CASSRITGGNTEAFF
>TRBV11-3|TRBJ2-2|NA|13|NA
TGTGCCAGCAGCTTTCGGGGGACCGGGGAGCTGTTTTTT
CASSFRGTGELFF
>TRBV28|TRBJ2-3|NA|14|NA
TGTGCCAGCAGTTTAAACTTATTCACAGATACGCAGTATTTT
CASSLNLFTDTQYF
>TRBV5-4|TRBJ2-4|NA|15|NA
TGTGCCAGCAGCTCCGCCGAGGGGGGAGGGAACATTCAGTACTTC
CASSSAEGGGNIQYF
>TRBV5-1|TRBJ2-1|NA|15|NA
TGCGCCAGCAGTAAAGGGGGGGACTTATACAATGAGCAGTTCTTC
CASSKGGDLYNEQFF
>TRBV2|TRBJ2-5|NA|13|NA
TGTGCCTTTAAGAGGGTGGGGTTAGAGACCCAGTACTTC
CAFKRVGLETQYF
>TRBV7-9|TRBJ2-2|TRBD1|15|few
TGTGCCAGCAGCCTTGGGACAGGGATGAGCGGGGAGCTGTTTTTT
CASSLGTGMSGELFF
>TRBV6-5|TRBJ1-5|TRBD1|12|NA
TGTGCCAGCGGTACAGGGGACCAGCCCCAGCATTTT
CASGTGDQPQHF
>TRBV21-1|TRBJ2-3|NA|18|NA
TGTGCCAGCAGCAATAGGGCCTTGGACAGGGGGCAAACAGATACGCAGTATTTT
CASSNRALDRGQTDTQYF
>TRBV30|TRBJ1-1|TRBD1|17|NA
TGTGCCTGGGAAGGGACAGGGGTTTTTGGTCTGAACACTGAAGCTTTCTTT
CAWEGTGVFGLNTEAFF
>TRBV6-5|TRBJ1-2|NA|14|NA
TGTGCCAGCAGTTTTCAGGGTCAGAGTAAGGGCTACACCTTC
CASSFQGQSKGYTF
>TRBV5-1|TRBJ2-7|TRBD1|16|NA
TGCGCCAGCAGCATTGGTCGGGGACAGGGGTCCGGCGAGCAGTACTTC
CASSIGRGQGSGEQYF
>TRBV11-2|TRBJ2-1|NA|14|few
TGTGCCAGCAGCTTAGTTGCGGGCCCCAATGAGCAGTTCTTC
CASSLVAGPNEQFF
>TRBV15|TRBJ1-4|NA|15|NA
TGTGCCACCAGCAGACGCCGGGACTATAGCGAAAAACTGTTTTTT
CATSRRRDYSEKLFF
>TRBV10-1|TRBJ2-1|TRBD2|16|NA
TGCGCCAGCAGTTCACTAGCGGGGGGGCTGGTCAATGAGCAGTTCTTC
CASSSLAGGLVNEQFF
>TRBV28|TRBJ2-7|NA|14|NA
TGTGCCAGCAGTACCCCGGGGAGCTCCTACGAGCAGTACTTC
CASSTPGSSYEQYF
>TRBV7-2|TRBJ1-6|TRBD1|16|NA
TGTGCCAGCAGCCTGACAGGGGATCTGGGGAATTCACCCCTCCACTTT
CASSLTGDLGNSPLHF
>TRBV5-1|TRBJ1-3|TRBD1|14|NA
TGCGCCAGCAGCTTACAGGGGGGTGGAAACACCATATATTTT
CASSLQGGGNTIYF
>TRBV15|TRBJ2-1|TRBD1|16|NA
TGTGCCACCAGCTCCATTTTTGGACAGGCCTACAATGAGCAGTTCTTC
CATSSIFGQAYNEQFF
>TRBV4-1|TRBJ1-5|NA|16|NA
TGCGCCAGCAGCCAAGAAAAGACTCCCGGCAATCAGCCCCAGCATTTT
CASSQEKTPGNQPQHF
>TRBV27|TRBJ1-2|TRBD1|14|few
TGTGCCAGCAGTTTAGGACAGGGGGCATATGGCTACACCTTC
CASSLGQGAYGYTF
>TRBV7-8|TRBJ2-1|TRBD1|16|NA
TGTGCCAGCAGCTTTTCCAGGGGGTCATCCTACAATGAGCAGTTCTTC
CASSFSRGSSYNEQFF
>TRBV4-1|TRBJ2-1|TRBD1|16|once
TGCGCCAGCAGCCAAGCGAGGACAGGGTTTAACAATGAGCAGTTCTTC
CASSQARTGFNNEQFF
>TRBV5-1|TRBJ1-4|TRBD1|15|NA
TGCGCCAGCTCGGGACAGGGGGCGTCTAATGAAAAACTGTTTTTT
CASSGQGASNEKLFF
>TRBV2|TRBJ2-7|TRBD1|14|NA
TGTGCCAGCAGCCCGGACAGGGGGCGATACGAGCAGTACTTC
CASSPDRGRYEQYF
>TRBV6-5|TRBJ2-7|NA|13|once
TGTGCCAGCAGTTACTCAAGCACGAAAGAGCAGTACTTC
CASSYSSTKEQYF
>TRBV9|TRBJ1-1|NA|14|few
TGTGCCAGCAGCGCGACGGGGAGGAACACTGAAGCTTTCTTT
CASSATGRNTEAFF
>TRBV6-5|TRBJ1-5|NA|13|NA
TGTGCCAGCAACCTAACAGAGTATCAGCCCCAGCATTTT
CASNLTEYQPQHF
>TRBV7-6|TRBJ2-7|TRBD1|15|few
TGTGCCAGCAGCAAACAAACCGGGACAGGATCGGTGCAGTACTTC
CASSKQTGTGSVQYF
>TRBV5-1|TRBJ2-1|TRBD2|16|NA
TGCGCCAGCAGCTTGCAAGTGGGGGGGGGATACAATGAGCAGTTCTTC
CASSLQVGGGYNEQFF
>TRBV11-3|TRBJ1-1|NA|13|NA
TGTGCCAGCAGCTTTGGGGCAAACACTGAAGCTTTCTTT
CASSFGANTEAFF
>TRBV2|TRBJ1-3|NA|14|NA
TGTGCCACATATCAGGGGTTCTCTGGAAACACCATATATTTT
CATYQGFSGNTIYF
>TRBV5-1|TRBJ2-5|NA|14|NA
TGCGCCAGCAGCTGGGCAGGCTTTCAAGAGACCCAGTACTTC
CASSWAGFQETQYF
>TRBV29-1|TRBJ1-2|NA|13|NA
TGCAGCGTTGAGGTAGGGGCCGGCTATGGCTACACCTTC
CSVEVGAGYGYTF
>TRBV29-1|TRBJ2-1|NA|12|NA
TGCAGCGTTGTGGCGGGGAACAATGAGCAGTTCTTC
CSVVAGNNEQFF
>TRBV5-6|TRBJ2-3|NA|12|NA
TGTGCCAGCAGCCTGAGGGACTTTGCGCAGTATTTT
CASSLRDFAQYF
>TRBV4-3|TRBJ2-5|NA|13|once
TGCGCCAGCAGCCAAGAGCAGCAAGGGGCCCAGTACTTC
CASSQEQQGAQYF
>TRBV11-3|TRBJ2-2|NA|14|NA
TGTGCCAGCAGCCAGGGGCAGGGCGGCGGGGAGCTGTTTTTT
CASSQGQGGGELFF
>TRBV19|TRBJ2-3|TRBD1|15|NA
TGTGCCAGTAGTCAGGGACAGGGGGGCACAGATACGCAGTATTTT
CASSQGQGGTDTQYF
>TRBV29-1|TRBJ2-7|TRBD2|13|NA
TGCAGCGTTGAATTAGCGGGGGACTACGAGCAGTACTTC
CSVELAGDYEQYF
>TRBV19|TRBJ1-6|NA|16|few
TGTGCCAGTAGTAATCAGGGATTCTCCAATAATTCACCCCTCCACTTT
CASSNQGFSNNSPLHF
>TRBV7-2|TRBJ1-5|TRBD1|15|NA
TGTGCCAGCAGCTTAGAAGTACAGGGGAATCAGCCCCAGCATTTT
CASSLEVQGNQPQHF
>TRBV7-3|TRBJ2-7|NA|12|NA
TGTGCCAGCAGTCCCGGATCAGGCGAGCAGTACTTC
CASSPGSGEQYF